Following are 10 T cell receptor beta chains from one sample sequenced in a study of CD8 T cells in ankylosing spondylitis. MiXCR, run by TCRdb on the 5' RACE reads, gives a single entry per CDR3 protein. The data contain about 140,000 distinct CDR3 sequences, approximately 7.3% of them seen just once; the ten biggest clones take up roughly 12%. Material for sequencing was blood, either unsorted or a sorted T cell fraction (not recorded which). The receptors were sampled from a female donor with ankylosing spondylitis or in good health (not recorded which).

This clonotype was counted at least ten times. The chain couples TRBV5-1 to TRBJ2-1; D is unclear. Germline CDR1 and CDR2: SGHRS and YFSETQ. With 0 bases removed from V and 1 base from J, the gap between germline ends came to 5 bases. The CDR3 length is 14 residues. This CDR3 is CASSLAGSYNEQFF. DNA for the CDR3: TGCGCCAGCAGCTTGGCAGGTTCCTACAATGAGCAGTTCTTC.

Concerning this clonotype itself: At one of its ends the junction is not consistent with the germline gene, which may arise from a read error. The J gene is TRBJ1-2, the V gene TRBV6-5; tentatively, D is TRBD1 (6 bases). The CDR3 contains 14 residues. CDR1 MNHEY and CDR2 SVGAGI come from the germline V gene. Here the CDR3 DNA reads TGTGCCGGCAGTTTCACCTCCGACAGGTCCCGCTACACCTTC. The encoded protein is CAGSFTSDRSRYTF.

This clonotype has only a few counts. The gene calls are TRBV7-2 and TRBJ1-5; D is uncertain. The germline gives CDR1 SGHTA, CDR2 FQGNSA. V was pared by 1 base and J by 5 bases, with 9 bases between. The CDR3 loop spans 14 amino acids. The DNA of the CDR3 is TGTGCCAGCAGCTTAGTGCGCGGTTATCAGCCCCAGCATTTT. Translated, it gives CASSLVRGYQPQHF.

This clonotype was seen ten or more times. This rearrangement joins TRBV20-1 to TRBJ1-1; 9 bases align to TRBD1. The V and J ends lost 3 bases and 5 bases, in that order; junction bases with no gene match: 7. The germline CDR1 and CDR2 sequences are DFQATT and SNEGSKA (reference sequence). The CDR3 loop spans 14 amino acids. CDR3 in DNA: TGCAGTGCTAGTGTCGGGACAGGGAAGACTGAAGCTTTCTTT. Translated, it gives CSASVGTGKTEAFF.

The chain uses TRBV4-1 and TRBJ2-3; TRBD1 might be the D (5 bases). V lost 0 bases and J lost 1, with 14 bases in between. Germline V gene data show CDR1 as MGHRA and CDR2 as YSYEKL. The CDR3 contains 17 residues. The CDR3 bases are TGCGCCAGCAGCCAAGAAACCAGGGTCCGTGGCACAGATACGCAGTATTTT. Protein: CASSQETRVRGTDTQYF.

This clonotype showed up many times. The chain has TRBV11-1 and TRBJ2-2, with 8 bases identical to TRBD1. CDR3 size: 13 residues. V trimming: 8 bases; J trimming: 6 bases; junction bases outside the gene matches: 5. CDR1 is SGHAT and CDR2 is FQDESV in the germline V gene (reference sequence). CDR3 loop: CASGDRGAGELFF. Here the CDR3 DNA reads TGTGCCAGCGGCGACAGGGGTGCCGGGGAGCTGTTTTTT.

This clonotype has a count of ten or more. The chain joins TRBV5-1 to TRBJ2-1, with TRBD1 matching 7 bases. J gave up 10 bases and V 4 bases, and 11 bases lay outside the gene matches. The CDR3 has 14 residues. CDR1 SGHRS and CDR2 YFSETQ come from the germline V gene. The CDR3 coding sequence is TGCGCCAGCAGCCCCCGGGACAGAACTACCGAGCAGTTCTTC. This sequence encodes CASSPRDRTTEQFF.

This clonotype was observed at least ten times. The chain has TRBV6-5 and TRBJ2-3, with D unclear. Germline CDR1 MNHEY, CDR2 SVGAGI. The CDR3 is 16 residues long. Deletions cut 2 bases from V and 0 bases from J, with 12 bases between. In nucleotides, the CDR3 is TGTGCCAGCAGTTACAGCATCATGATAAGCACAGATACGCAGTATTTT. Translated, it gives CASSYSIMISTDTQYF.

This chain links TRBV5-1 with TRBJ2-6, with 9 bases lining up with TRBD1. Trimming took 0 bases from V and 2 from J; bases not matched to a gene: 3. Germline V CDR1 and CDR2: SGHRS, YFSETQ. The CDR3 length is 17 residues. CDR3 residues: CASSLGQGEAGANVLTF. DNA for the CDR3: TGCGCCAGCAGCTTGGGACAGGGGGAGGCTGGGGCCAACGTCCTGACTTTC. The complete variable domain, with remaining parts taken from reference TRBV5-1 and TRBJ2-6, reads KAGVTQTPRYLIKTRGQQVTLSCSPISGHRSVSWYQQTPGQGLQFLFEYFSETQRNKGNFPGRFSGRQFSNSRSEMNVSTLELGDSALYLCASSLGQGEAGANVLTFGAGSRLTVL.

This clonotype was seen many times. The chain combines TRBV4-2 with TRBJ2-1; 10 bases map to TRBD2. Per the germline V gene, CDR1 is LGHNA and CDR2 is YNFKEQ. The CDR3 is 15 amino acids. The V gene end was trimmed by 4 bases and the J gene end by 4 bases; junction bases not matched to a gene: 4. The DNA for the CDR3 is TGTGCCAGCAGCCTAGCGGGGGGCATGTACAATGAGCAGTTCTTC. This gives the protein CASSLAGGMYNEQFF.